The text below deals with one TCR beta chain. The antigen is undetermined. The record originates from a study of cytomegalovirus exposure and HLA in healthy donors. Study-level information: Most donors, roughly 77% of approximately 400 genotyped, fell in the Caucasian-associated ancestry cluster.

A multiplex PCR was run with 60 Vbeta primers and 13 Jbeta primers. Data came from immunoSEQ multiplex PCR; TCRdb stores just in-frame clones and leaves some out. There are roughly 120,000 clones in the sample; about 82% occur only once, and just under 2% lies in the top ten. The V gene's germline CDR1 is SGHAT and CDR2 FQNNGV. The CDR3 sequence is 19 residues long. The ends lost 4 bases at V and 2 bases at J; junction bases unmatched: 11. Study results and limitations: A later analysis linked a missense DCLRE1C variant to TCR beta V- and J-gene trimming. Within an earlier analysis, most TCR beta V segments proved productive either about 87% or about 30% of the time. Reports described diagnosis of cytomegalovirus status by the classifier as highly specific and sensitive.

The rearrangement joins TRBV11-2 to TRBJ2-4; 13 bases agree with TRBD2. Sequenced material: PBMCs. The sequence was obtained from a man aged 50 to 59 in good health and CMV-seronegative. Written as DNA, the CDR3 is TGTGCCAGCAGCTCCTTACTAGCGGGGGGGCTAATGACCAAAAACATTCAGTACTTC. Its translation is CASSSLLAGGLMTKNIQYF.